The present T cell receptor beta chain was sequenced within a study of blood T cell repertoires in COVID-19. Study details: T cells, B-cell-depleted T cells, or PBMCs provided the cDNA or gDNA that served as material.

Study processing details: Nucleated cell number was recorded as an estimate derived from reference gene primer amplification. The assay was immunoSEQ multiplex PCR, and TCRdb's table has in-frame clones only and misses some. The DNA gave D and trimming, while V, J and clone size come from that table. The profile shows about 220,000 clones, around four fifths of them singletons. V lost 2 bases, J lost 5 bases, and 30 bases stayed unmatched. The CDR3 loop spans 24 amino acids. The germline CDR1 and CDR2 sequences are PRHDT and FYEKMQ (reference sequence). This chain connects TRBV13 to TRBJ2-1; the match to TRBD2 covers 10 bases. This TCR came from a woman aged 45-65 years with acute or convalescent COVID-19. Input material: peripheral blood. The CDR3 is CASSLRRAWASGSTPGVLDNEQFF. The CDR3 DNA follows: TGTGCCAGCAGCTTAAGAAGGGCATGGGCTAGCGGGAGTACCCCCGGCGTCCTAGACAATGAGCAGTTCTTC.